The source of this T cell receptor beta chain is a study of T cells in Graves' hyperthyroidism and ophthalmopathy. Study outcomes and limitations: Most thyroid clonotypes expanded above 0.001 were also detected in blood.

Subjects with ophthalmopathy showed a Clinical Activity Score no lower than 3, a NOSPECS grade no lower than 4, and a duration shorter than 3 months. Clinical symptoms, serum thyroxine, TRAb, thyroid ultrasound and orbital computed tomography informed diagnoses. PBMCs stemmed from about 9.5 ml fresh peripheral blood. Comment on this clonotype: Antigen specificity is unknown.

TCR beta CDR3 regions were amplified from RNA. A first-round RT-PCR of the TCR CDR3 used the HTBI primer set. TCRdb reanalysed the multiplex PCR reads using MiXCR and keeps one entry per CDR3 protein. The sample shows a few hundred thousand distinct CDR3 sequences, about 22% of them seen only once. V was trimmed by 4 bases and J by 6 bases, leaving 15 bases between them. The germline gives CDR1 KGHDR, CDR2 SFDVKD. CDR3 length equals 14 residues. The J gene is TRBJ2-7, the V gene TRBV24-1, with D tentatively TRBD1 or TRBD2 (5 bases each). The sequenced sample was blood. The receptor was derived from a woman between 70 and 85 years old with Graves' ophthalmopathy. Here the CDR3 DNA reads TGTGCCACCAGTGACCCCGGACGGGGCGTCGAGCAGTACTTC. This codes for CATSDPGRGVEQYF.